The rows below give T cell receptor beta chains drawn from one sample of a study of neurological immune-mediated disorders. TCRdb called the 5' RACE reads again in MiXCR, with one record for every CDR3 protein. This sample has about 50,000 distinct CDR3 sequences, with more than 5% found just once. Sequencing was carried out using CD4+ T cells from blood. The receptor set was obtained from a woman younger than 30 with multiple sclerosis. Each CDR3 is given with its conserved first and last residue. The order of the fields is J gene, D gene, clone size, V gene, CDR3 DNA, CDR3 protein. The D gene is left open where the match is weak. Clone size, where shown, is once, few, many, or a class for clones that have expanded.

J: TRBJ1-2; D: .; size: .; V: TRBV18; DNA: TGTGCCAGCTCATCAGACCCTGGCGGGTATGGCTACACCTTC; CDR3: CASSSDPGGYGYTF
J: TRBJ2-5; D: .; size: many; V: TRBV20-1; DNA: TGCAGTGCTAGAGATCCAGACAGGTCCGCGGAGACCCAGTACTTC; CDR3: CSARDPDRSAETQYF
J: TRBJ1-4; D: TRBD1; size: many; V: TRBV27; DNA: TGTGCCAGCAGGCTACAGGGGGCGAGTCAAAAACTGTTTTTT; CDR3: CASRLQGASQKLFF
J: TRBJ2-1; D: .; size: many; V: TRBV20-1; DNA: TGCAGTGCTAGAGATTTGGGGGGAGGCTACAATGAGCAGTTCTTC; CDR3: CSARDLGGGYNEQFF
J: TRBJ1-4; D: .; size: many; V: TRBV11-2; DNA: TGTGCCAGCAGCTTAGAGAGGGACATTAATGAAAAACTGTTTTTT; CDR3: CASSLERDINEKLFF
J: TRBJ2-5; D: .; size: .; V: TRBV3-1; DNA: TGTGCCAGCAGCCAAGACGGAGGGGGGAGTCAAGAGACCCAGTACTTC; CDR3: CASSQDGGGSQETQYF
J: TRBJ2-3; D: TRBD2; size: many; V: TRBV20-1; DNA: TGCAGTGCTAGGTCCGGGGGGGCTATAGATACGCAGTATTTT; CDR3: CSARSGGAIDTQYF
J: TRBJ2-5; D: .; size: many; V: TRBV18; DNA: TGTGCCAGCTCACCACGAGGGGAGACCCAGTACTTC; CDR3: CASSPRGETQYF
J: TRBJ1-1; D: TRBD1; size: many; V: TRBV5-1; DNA: TGCGCCAGCAGCCCTACGACAGGGGGCACTGAAGCTTTCTTT; CDR3: CASSPTTGGTEAFF
J: TRBJ1-2; D: .; size: many; V: TRBV14; DNA: TGTGCCAGCAGCCAATTTATAGGGGGATATGGCTACACCTTC; CDR3: CASSQFIGGYGYTF
J: TRBJ2-1; D: TRBD1; size: many; V: TRBV4-3; DNA: TGCGCCAGCAGCCACGACAGGGGCTCCTACAATGAGCAGTTCTTC; CDR3: CASSHDRGSYNEQFF
J: TRBJ1-2; D: .; size: many; V: TRBV6-5; DNA: TGTGCCAGCAGTAAACAGAACTATGGCTACACCTTC; CDR3: CASSKQNYGYTF
J: TRBJ1-1; D: .; size: many; V: TRBV5-1; DNA: TGCGCCAGCAGCTTCGTGGGGTTCATGAACACTGAAGCTTTCTTT; CDR3: CASSFVGFMNTEAFF
J: TRBJ1-1; D: .; size: many; V: TRBV5-1; DNA: TGCGCCAGCAGCTTGGTGGCAACGGGGACTGAAGCTTTCTTT; CDR3: CASSLVATGTEAFF
J: TRBJ1-5; D: .; size: many; V: TRBV6-2/TRBV6-3; DNA: TGTGCCAGCAGTTACTCTGTCGGGTTGAGCCAGCATTTT; CDR3: CASSYSVGLSQHF
J: TRBJ2-7; D: .; size: many; V: TRBV14; DNA: TGTGCCAGCAGCCAAGCGCGGGCTTTTGGCGAGCAGTACTTC; CDR3: CASSQARAFGEQYF
J: TRBJ1-1; D: TRBD1; size: many; V: TRBV5-1; DNA: TGCGCCAGCAGCTTGGGGTCACAGGGGATTAACACTGAAGCTTTCTTT; CDR3: CASSLGSQGINTEAFF
J: TRBJ1-5; D: TRBD1; size: many; V: TRBV20-1; DNA: TGCAGTGCTCCGGCCGGGACAGAAAGCAATCAGCCCCAGCATTTT; CDR3: CSAPAGTESNQPQHF
J: TRBJ2-3; D: .; size: many; V: TRBV10-3; DNA: TGTGCCACCGCCAGGGGAGATAGCACAGATACGCAGTATTTT; CDR3: CATARGDSTDTQYF
J: TRBJ1-3; D: .; size: many; V: TRBV11-2; DNA: TGTGCCAGCAGCTTGGGACACGCAAACACCATATATTTT; CDR3: CASSLGHANTIYF
J: TRBJ1-6; D: .; size: many; V: TRBV13; DNA: TGTGCCAGCAGCTTAGGTCAGCAGAATTCACCCCTCCACTTT; CDR3: CASSLGQQNSPLHF
J: TRBJ2-3; D: TRBD1; size: .; V: TRBV2; DNA: TGTGCCAGCAGTTCCCGGGACAGGAAGACAGATACGCAGTATTTT; CDR3: CASSSRDRKTDTQYF
J: TRBJ1-5; D: .; size: many; V: TRBV6-6; DNA: TGTGCCAGCAGCCGCACCACCCTCGTGAGGGATCAGCCCCAGCATTTT; CDR3: CASSRTTLVRDQPQHF
J: TRBJ2-1; D: TRBD1; size: many; V: TRBV7-6; DNA: TGTGCCAGCAGCTTCCTAACAGGGGACTCCTACAATGAGCAGTTCTTC; CDR3: CASSFLTGDSYNEQFF
J: TRBJ2-1; D: TRBD2; size: many; V: TRBV5-1; DNA: TGCGCCAGCAGCTTCTCGGGACTAGCGGGGTATGATGAGCAGTTCTTC; CDR3: CASSFSGLAGYDEQFF
J: TRBJ2-6; D: .; size: many; V: TRBV9; DNA: TGTGCCAGCAGCGTAGAGACAGGTCCTTTGGGGGCCAACGTCCTGACTTTC; CDR3: CASSVETGPLGANVLTF
J: TRBJ2-5; D: TRBD2; size: .; V: TRBV7-9; DNA: TGTGCCAGCAGCTCGTTGACTAGCGGGAGTGGTGAGACCCAGTACTTC; CDR3: CASSSLTSGSGETQYF
J: TRBJ1-1; D: .; size: many; V: TRBV12-3/TRBV12-4; DNA: TGTGCCAGCAGTCCGGGCCGAACCGGGGACACTGAAGCTTTCTTT; CDR3: CASSPGRTGDTEAFF
J: TRBJ2-3; D: TRBD2; size: many; V: TRBV5-1; DNA: TGCGCCAGCAGCTTGGGGGGACTAGCGGGGGGCCGAACAGATACGCAGTATTTT; CDR3: CASSLGGLAGGRTDTQYF
J: TRBJ2-3; D: .; size: .; V: TRBV18; DNA: TGTGCCAGCTCACCACTCGACAGAGCAGATACGCAGTATTTT; CDR3: CASSPLDRADTQYF
J: TRBJ1-3; D: .; size: many; V: TRBV6-6; DNA: TGTGCCAGCAGCCCCCGGGCCCCTGGAAACACCATATATTTT; CDR3: CASSPRAPGNTIYF
J: TRBJ2-2; D: .; size: many; V: TRBV11-2; DNA: TGTGCCAGCAGCTTAGGGTCCAGGGGTGTTACCGGGGAGCTGTTTTTT; CDR3: CASSLGSRGVTGELFF
J: TRBJ1-2; D: .; size: many; V: TRBV20-1; DNA: TGCAGTGGTAGGGACGGAGCTAACTATGGCTACACCTTC; CDR3: CSGRDGANYGYTF
J: TRBJ2-3; D: .; size: few; V: TRBV4-1; DNA: TGCGCCAGCAGCCAAGATGGAATAAGAGGACGAACTAGCACAGATACGCAGTATTTT; CDR3: CASSQDGIRGRTSTDTQYF
J: TRBJ1-2; D: TRBD1; size: many; V: TRBV10-2; DNA: TGCGCCAGCAGCAGTAGGGACAGCGCTAACTATGGCTACACCTTC; CDR3: CASSSRDSANYGYTF
J: TRBJ1-1; D: TRBD1; size: many; V: TRBV6-1; DNA: TGTGCCAGCAGTATGACAGGGCAAGGTGGAGCTTTCTTT; CDR3: CASSMTGQGGAFF
J: TRBJ2-2; D: .; size: many; V: TRBV20-1; DNA: TGCAGTGCTAGATTAGTGGGGAGGAACACCGGGGAGCTGTTTTTT; CDR3: CSARLVGRNTGELFF
J: TRBJ1-1; D: TRBD1; size: many; V: TRBV5-6; DNA: TGTGCCAGCAGCGGAACAGGGGGCAACACTGAAGCTTTCTTT; CDR3: CASSGTGGNTEAFF
J: TRBJ1-1; D: .; size: many; V: TRBV2; DNA: TGTGCCAGCAGTGTGTTAGGGAACACTGAAGCTTTCTTT; CDR3: CASSVLGNTEAFF
J: TRBJ2-7; D: TRBD1; size: many; V: TRBV5-1; DNA: TGCGCCAGCAGCTTGGCCGGACAGGGTTTCGGCGAGCAGTACTTC; CDR3: CASSLAGQGFGEQYF
J: TRBJ1-3; D: .; size: .; V: TRBV12-5; DNA: TGTGCTAGTGGTCCTACAGGGAGCTCTGGAAACACCATATATTTT; CDR3: CASGPTGSSGNTIYF
J: TRBJ2-1; D: .; size: many; V: TRBV4-3; DNA: TGCGCCAGCAGCCAAGACAGGCATAGGGTCAATGAGCAGTTCTTC; CDR3: CASSQDRHRVNEQFF
J: TRBJ2-1; D: .; size: many; V: TRBV20-1; DNA: TGCAGTGCTAGTGGGGTAATCTCGGTCAATGAGCAGTTCTTC; CDR3: CSASGVISVNEQFF
J: TRBJ2-5; D: .; size: many; V: TRBV21-1; DNA: TGTGCCAGCAGCCCTCGCCCGGGACTAGCGGGGACCCAGTACTTC; CDR3: CASSPRPGLAGTQYF
J: TRBJ1-2; D: .; size: many; V: TRBV7-2; DNA: TGTGCCAGCAGCTTAGCGGAGCCAGGCTATGGCTACACCTTC; CDR3: CASSLAEPGYGYTF
J: TRBJ2-3; D: .; size: many; V: TRBV5-5; DNA: TGTGCCAGCAGCGGCCAGACGAGGGATGCTCAAGATACGCAGTATTTT; CDR3: CASSGQTRDAQDTQYF
J: TRBJ2-3; D: TRBD1; size: many; V: TRBV7-6; DNA: TGTGCCAGCAGCAAGCCGGGACAGGGGACCACAGATACGCAGTATTTT; CDR3: CASSKPGQGTTDTQYF
J: TRBJ1-5; D: .; size: many; V: TRBV10-3; DNA: TGTGCCATCAGTGAGGGTAGGGAGGGGAATCAGCCCCAGCATTTT; CDR3: CAISEGREGNQPQHF
J: TRBJ1-5; D: .; size: many; V: TRBV18; DNA: TGTGCCAGCTCCCGGGACGGCCCTAATGGGCCCCAGCATTTT; CDR3: CASSRDGPNGPQHF
J: TRBJ1-5; D: TRBD1; size: .; V: TRBV20-1; DNA: TGCAGTGCTAGAGACGTGGACAGGGTATCTCAGACCCAGCATTTT; CDR3: CSARDVDRVSQTQHF
J: TRBJ1-5; D: TRBD1; size: few; V: TRBV2; DNA: TGTGCCAGCAGTGAAAGGAGGTCAGGGGGACAGCCCCAGCATTTT; CDR3: CASSERRSGGQPQHF
J: TRBJ1-1; D: .; size: many; V: TRBV29-1; DNA: TGCAGCGCCCACAGGGCCCGGGACACTGAAGCTTTCTTT; CDR3: CSAHRARDTEAFF
J: TRBJ2-2; D: .; size: many; V: TRBV9; DNA: TGTGCCAGCAGCCCCCGCGCCTCGAACACCGGGGAGCTGTTTTTT; CDR3: CASSPRASNTGELFF
J: TRBJ2-3; D: .; size: many; V: TRBV6-5; DNA: TGTGCCAGCAGCACACCGCCGGGACGGCCGACGGGAGATACGCAGTATTTT; CDR3: CASSTPPGRPTGDTQYF